This T cell receptor beta chain was profiled in a study of blood T cell repertoires in COVID-19. Per the original data handling: How many nucleated cells were present was estimated from reference gene primer amplification. Clones were read by immunoSEQ multiplex PCR, and TCRdb kept only the in-frame ones, dropping some. V, J and clone size were drawn from that table, and D and trimming were deduced from the DNA. The sample includes 150,000 to 200,000 clones, 85% to 90% of them seen just once. Germline CDR1 and CDR2: SGHRS and YFSETQ. The CDR3 has 15 residues. V lost 6 bases to trimming and J lost 5 bases; unmatched junction nucleotides: 9.

The V and J genes are TRBV5-1 and TRBJ2-2; 8 bases agree with TRBD1. Sample: peripheral blood. This clonotype originated in a woman aged 70-85 years with COVID-19, enrolled during active disease. CDR3 sequence: CASTKLTGDTGELFF. CDR3 DNA: TGCGCCAGCACAAAACTGACAGGGGATACCGGGGAGCTGTTTTTT.